This TCR beta chain was recovered during a study of T cell changes during pregnancy in multiple sclerosis. Profiled with immunoSEQ multiplex PCR; TCRdb holds only in-frame clones, not every one. The sample contains approximately 70,000 clones, about 91% of which appear only once. Germline V gene data show CDR1 as MNHEY and CDR2 as SVGAGI. J lost 3 bases, V lost 0 bases, and 4 bases had no gene match. The CDR3 loop spans 15 amino acids. The TCR comes from a female donor in good health, enrolled as a control in a pregnancy study. The sequencing used peripheral blood, collected in the second trimester of pregnancy. The chain is built from TRBV6-5 and TRBJ2-5; TRBD2 matches at 7 bases. In DNA, the CDR3 is TGTGCCAGCAGTTACTCCGGGACTACCGAAGAGACCCAGTACTTC. As protein: CASSYSGTTEETQYF.